These 23 T cell receptor beta chains share one sample of origin, sequenced in a study of identical twins. From the 5' RACE reads, TCRdb called clonotypes with MiXCR, one entry per CDR3 protein. The table records 270,000 or so distinct CDR3 sequences, around 8.3% of them present only once. These sequences were also reported in another study, on yellow fever vaccine responses in identical twins.

Sequencing input: CD8+ T cells sorted from blood. These receptors were obtained from a woman aged 18-30 years in good health.

This clonotype was detected a few times. This chain links TRBV7-9 with TRBJ2-1; D remains ambiguous. Trimming removed 1 base at V and 8 bases at J, with 9 bases between. The CDR3 has 13 amino acids. Germline V gene data show CDR1 as SEHNR and CDR2 as FQNEAQ (reference sequence). CDR3 nucleotides: TGTGCCAGCAGCTTAGTGACAAACGATGAGCAGTTCTTC. As protein: CASSLVTNDEQFF. The full variable domain, with the rest looked up from reference TRBV7-9 and TRBJ2-1, is DTGVSQNPRHKITKRGQNVTFRCDPISEHNRLYWYRQTLGQGPEFLTYFQNEAQLEKSRLLSDRFSAERPKGSFSTLEIQRTEQGDSAMYLCASSLVTNDEQFFGPGTRLTVL.

This chain links TRBV12-3 or TRBV12-4 with TRBJ2-2; TRBD2 agrees at 14 bases. The CDR3 spans 17 residues. J lost 2 bases, V lost 5 bases, and 4 bases had no gene match. The chain's CDR3 is CASSQGLAGGNTGELFF. CDR3 in DNA: TGTGCCAGCAGTCAAGGACTAGCGGGGGGTAACACCGGGGAGCTGTTTTTT.

A few counts support this clonotype. The chain uses TRBV21-1 and TRBJ2-7. TRBV21-1 is a recognized pseudogene. CDR3 length: 11 residues. The CDR3 here is CASPMLDEQYF. In DNA form, the CDR3 reads TGTGCCAGCCCAATGCTGGACGAGCAGTACTTC.

The V and J genes are TRBV7-9 and TRBJ2-2; 8 bases match TRBD1. This CDR3 region has 15 residues. The V and J ends lost 1 base and 9 bases, in that order; junction bases with no gene match: 7. CDR1 and CDR2 (germline): SEHNR, FQNEAQ (reference sequence). CDR3 sequence: CASSLGQGALRELFF. In DNA form, the CDR3 reads TGTGCCAGCAGCTTAGGTCAGGGGGCTCTCCGGGAGCTGTTTTTT. The whole variable domain, remainder taken from reference TRBV7-9 and TRBJ2-2, is DTGVSQNPRHKITKRGQNVTFRCDPISEHNRLYWYRQTLGQGPEFLTYFQNEAQLEKSRLLSDRFSAERPKGSFSTLEIQRTEQGDSAMYLCASSLGQGALRELFFGEGSRLTVL.

The CDR3 region is CASSVAGLAGGHEQYF. CDR3 coding DNA: TGTGCCAGCAGCGTAGCAGGACTAGCGGGAGGTCACGAGCAGTACTTC. This sequence joins TRBV9 and TRBJ2-7; 14 positions match TRBD2. Trimming removed 0 bases from V and 5 bases from J; junction bases left unmatched: 4. The CDR3 is 16 amino acids. In germline, CDR1 is SGDLS, CDR2 YYNGEE. Together with reference TRBV9 and TRBJ2-7, the CDR3 gives the full variable domain: DSGVTQTPKHLITATGQRVTLRCSPRSGDLSVYWYQQSLDQGLQFLIQYYNGEERAKGNILERFSAQQFPDLHSELNLSSLELGDSALYFCASSVAGLAGGHEQYFGPGTRLTVT.

Turning to this clonotype: This may stem from a read error, because a much larger clone lies one nucleotide away. J is TRBJ2-7 and V is TRBV25-1; D is unclear. The CDR3 has 12 amino acids. CDR1 is MGHDK, CDR2 SYGVNS, per germline. DNA of the CDR3: TGTGCCAGCAGTGAAGGGTCCTACGAGCAGAACTTC. Translated, it gives CASSEGSYEQNF.

This clonotype has at least ten counts. The rearrangement joins TRBV4-1 to TRBJ1-1; unclear D gene. The V end lost 0 bases, the J end lost 0 bases, and 8 bases lay between the germline ends. CDR1 and CDR2 (germline): MGHRA, YSYEKL. CDR3 length: 15 residues. CDR3 bases: TGCGCCAGCAGCCAAGAAGACGATATGAACACTGAAGCTTTCTTT. It codes for CASSQEDDMNTEAFF.

Many counts were recorded for this clonotype. V gene TRBV29-1 combines with J gene TRBJ2-1; TRBD2 is a possible D gene (6 bases). CDR3 size: 15 residues. CDR1 SQVTM and CDR2 ANQGSEA come from the germline V gene. Trimming cost V 3 bases and J 5 bases, with 17 bases left between them. CDR3 nucleotide sequence: TGCAGCGTTGAGGAGGGACTCCATGAGCACAATGAGCAGTTCTTC. It is translated as CSVEEGLHEHNEQFF.

The chain carries TRBV7-2 and TRBJ1-2; a weak D match, TRBD1 (5 bases). V lost 2 bases and J lost 5, with 15 bases in between. CDR3 length equals 15 residues. Germline CDR1 and CDR2: SGHTA and FQGNSA. CDR3 loop: CASSLSDTKGYGYTF. The CDR3 DNA reads as TGTGCCAGCAGCTTATCGGACACGAAGGGATATGGCTACACCTTC.

This clonotype occurred many times. The chain joins TRBV11-2 to TRBJ2-1; 11 bases map to TRBD2. The CDR3 sequence is 16 residues long. V gave up 2 bases and J gave up 5 bases; unmatched junction bases: 5. CDR1 and CDR2 (germline): SGHAT, FQNNGV. CDR3 nucleotide sequence: TGTGCCAGCAGCTTAACTAGCGGGAGTATCAACAATGAGCAGTTCTTC. It specifies CASSLTSGSINNEQFF.

The rearrangement links TRBV3-1 to TRBJ1-6; D is undetermined. V dropped 1 base and J dropped 9 bases, with 10 bases sitting between them. CDR3 length equals 14 residues. Germline V gene data show CDR1 as LGHDT and CDR2 as YNNKEL (reference sequence). The CDR3 region is CASSQGVEGSPLHF. In DNA, the CDR3 is TGTGCCAGCAGCCAAGGGGTTGAGGGTTCACCCCTCCACTTT.

The chain has TRBV28 and TRBJ2-7; no clear D gene. The germline gives CDR1 MDHEN, CDR2 SYDVKM. This CDR3 has 15 amino acids. V shed 5 bases and J shed 1 base, with 15 bases lying between them. CDR3 sequence reads: CASSPPPMRSYEQYF. As DNA, the CDR3 is TGTGCCAGCAGTCCCCCCCCGATGAGGTCCTACGAGCAGTACTTC.

This clonotype was observed a few times. This sequence joins TRBV5-1 and TRBJ2-5; D may be TRBD1 (5 bases). The CDR3 consists of 19 residues. Between the trimmed V and J ends, which lost 0 bases and 2 bases, there was a span of 23 bases. The germline V gene has CDR1 SGHRS and CDR2 YFSETQ. CDR3 sequence (DNA): TGCGCCAGCAGCTTGGACGTGACAGTGATGGTTCCCCCACAAGAGACCCAGTACTTC. It specifies CASSLDVTVMVPPQETQYF.

This clonotype has a handful of counts. The chain employs TRBV29-1 and TRBJ2-7; weak D call: TRBD2 (6 bases). Germline V gene lookup returns CDR1 SQVTM and CDR2 ANQGSEA. Trimming removed 1 base from V and 3 bases from J, with 16 bases in between. The length of the CDR3 is 15 residues. CDR3 amino acids: CSVEGLFGGFYEQYF. DNA for the CDR3: TGCAGCGTTGAAGGGCTATTCGGGGGATTCTACGAGCAGTACTTC.

The rearrangement joins TRBV27 to TRBJ2-1, with 10 positions matching TRBD2. The CDR3 extends over 16 amino acids. The trim removed 9 bases at V and 5 bases at J, leaving 13 bases unmatched. Per germline, CDR1 MNHEY and CDR2 SMNVEV (reference sequence). The CDR3 sequence: CARRRTSGEDHNEQFF. The CDR3 nucleotides read TGTGCCAGAAGGAGAACTAGCGGGGAAGACCACAATGAGCAGTTCTTC.

This clonotype was seen a handful of times. The CDR3 DNA reads as TGTGCCAGCAGTTACTCGACGCAGGACGGAGGCTACGAGCAGTACTTC. Protein: CASSYSTQDGGYEQYF. The chain employs TRBV6-2 or TRBV6-3 and TRBJ2-7, with D possibly TRBD2 on 5 matching bases. The CDR3 totals 16 residues. The ends were cut back, 0 bases at V and 3 bases at J, with 15 bases in the middle. In germline, CDR1 is MNHEY, CDR2 SVGEGT.

The rearrangement joins TRBV30 to TRBJ2-7; 13 bases are a match to TRBD2. The germline V gene encodes CDR1 GTSNPN and CDR2 SVGIG (reference sequence). The CDR3 extends over 15 amino acids. Trimming at V came to 2 bases and at J to 5 bases, leaving 6 bases not matched to a gene. CDR3 sequence: CAWSKLAGGLDEQYF. The CDR3 DNA follows: TGTGCCTGGAGTAAACTAGCGGGGGGGCTCGACGAGCAGTACTTC.

This clonotype was seen only a few times. The junction departs from the called germline gene at one end, perhaps through a read error. The J gene is TRBJ2-1, the V gene TRBV3-1, with 8 bases identical to TRBD1. The CDR3 covers 18 residues. Germline loops: CDR1 LGHDT, CDR2 YNNKEL (reference sequence). The CDR3 region is CASCQEGARGPSYNEQFF. CDR3 nucleotide sequence: TGTGCCAGCTGCCAAGAAGGAGCCAGGGGGCCTTCCTACAATGAGCAGTTCTTC.

A few counts support this clonotype. The chain uses TRBV10-3 and TRBJ2-7; the match to TRBD1 covers 10 bases. The junction had 2 bases not matched to a gene; V was cut back by 2 bases and J by 7 bases. This CDR3 has 13 residues. The V gene's germline CDR1 is ENHRY and CDR2 SYGVKD. The CDR3 DNA follows: TGTGCCATCAGTGAGACGGGACAGGGGGAGCAGTACTTC. It translates to CAISETGQGEQYF.

This clonotype was detected ten times or more. The chain is built from TRBV4-3 and TRBJ1-4; D remains unclear. Germline-derived CDR1 and CDR2 are LGHNA and YSLEER. The CDR3 is 17 residues long. The V and J ends lost 0 bases and 4 bases respectively, with 15 bases between them. CDR3 loop: CASSQDWQAGINEKLFF. CDR3 in DNA: TGCGCCAGCAGCCAAGATTGGCAGGCGGGGATTAATGAAAAACTGTTTTTT.

This clonotype was seen a handful of times. The CDR3 region is CASRAGEGDTGELFF. The CDR3 DNA reads as TGCGCCAGCAGGGCGGGAGAAGGTGACACCGGGGAGCTGTTTTTT. The V and J genes are TRBV4-3 and TRBJ2-2; TRBD2 agrees at 7 bases. This CDR3 is built from 15 residues. Germline lookup yields CDR1 LGHNA and CDR2 YSLEER. Trimming at V came to 6 bases and at J to 3 bases, leaving 7 bases not matched to a gene.

This clonotype has a count of ten or more. The V gene is TRBV20-1, the J gene TRBJ2-5; the match to TRBD1 covers 7 bases. V lost 0 bases and J lost 1; bases outside the gene matches: 8. Germline lookup yields CDR1 DFQATT and CDR2 SNEGSKA (reference sequence). The CDR3 totals 16 residues. CDR3 bases: TGCAGTGCTAGAGATCTGCTGGGACAGACCCAAGAGACCCAGTACTTC. Translated: CSARDLLGQTQETQYF.

The chain links TRBV4-1 to TRBJ1-1; 7 nucleotides line up with TRBD1. With V trimmed by 4 bases and J by 4 bases, 6 bases remained unmatched. CDR1 is MGHRA and CDR2 is YSYEKL in the germline V gene. CDR3 length equals 14 residues. The CDR3 spells CASSPNAGGTEAFF. CDR3 DNA: TGCGCCAGCAGCCCAAACGCAGGGGGCACTGAAGCTTTCTTT.